Sequencing of this T cell receptor (beta chain) was carried out in a study of CD8+ T cells in alopecia areata. This clone was picked up a small number of times. It was cDNA, reverse transcribed from extracted RNA, that served as the sequencing template. This table comes from immunoSEQ multiplex PCR, and its TCRdb copy is limited to in-frame clones, with some not included. The repertoire consists of 150,000 or so clones, with more than 40% occurring once and the leading ten covering approximately 7%. This CDR3 comprises 15 residues. Looked up from germline, CDR1 is MGHRA and CDR2 is YSYEKL. With 1 base removed from V and 4 bases from J, the gap between germline ends came to 10 bases.

This receptor was obtained from a human donor with alopecia areata. The chain joins TRBV4-1 to TRBJ1-4; D is unclear. Sequencing was performed on CD4+ T cells sorted from blood. The CDR3 loop is CASSQANSLNEKLFF. DNA for the CDR3: TGCGCCAGCAGCCAAGCGAACAGCCTTAATGAAAAACTGTTTTTT.